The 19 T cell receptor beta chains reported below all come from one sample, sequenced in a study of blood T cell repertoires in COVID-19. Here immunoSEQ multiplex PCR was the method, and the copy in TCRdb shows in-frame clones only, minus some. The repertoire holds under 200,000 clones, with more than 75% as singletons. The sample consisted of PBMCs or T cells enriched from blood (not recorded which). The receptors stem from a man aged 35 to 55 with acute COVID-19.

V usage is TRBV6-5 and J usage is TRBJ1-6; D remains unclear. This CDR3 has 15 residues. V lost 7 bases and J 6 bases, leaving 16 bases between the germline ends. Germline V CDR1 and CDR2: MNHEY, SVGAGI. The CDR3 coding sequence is TGTGCCAGCACCGACCGCCCGCGGGCTAATTCACCCCTCCACTTT. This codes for CASTDRPRANSPLHF.

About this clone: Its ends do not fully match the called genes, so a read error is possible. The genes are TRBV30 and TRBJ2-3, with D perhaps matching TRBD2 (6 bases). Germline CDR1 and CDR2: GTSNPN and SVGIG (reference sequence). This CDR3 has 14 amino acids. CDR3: CARRGLTSPDTQYF. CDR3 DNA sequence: TGTGCCCGGAGAGGGCTGACTAGTCCAGATACGCAGTATTTT.

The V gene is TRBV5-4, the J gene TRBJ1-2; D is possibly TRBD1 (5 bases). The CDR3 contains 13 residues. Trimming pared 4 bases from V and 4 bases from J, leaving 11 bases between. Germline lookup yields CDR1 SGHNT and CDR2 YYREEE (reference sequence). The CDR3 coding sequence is TGTGCCAGCAGCCTGACAGAGACCTATGGCTACACCTTC. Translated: CASSLTETYGYTF.

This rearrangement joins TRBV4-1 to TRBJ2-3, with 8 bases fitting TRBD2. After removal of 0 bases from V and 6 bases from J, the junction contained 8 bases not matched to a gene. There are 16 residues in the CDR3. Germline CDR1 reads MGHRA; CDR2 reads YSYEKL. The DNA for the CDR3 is TGCGCCAGCAGCCAAGATAGAGAGCGGGGGCTCGATACGCAGTATTTT. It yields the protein CASSQDRERGLDTQYF.

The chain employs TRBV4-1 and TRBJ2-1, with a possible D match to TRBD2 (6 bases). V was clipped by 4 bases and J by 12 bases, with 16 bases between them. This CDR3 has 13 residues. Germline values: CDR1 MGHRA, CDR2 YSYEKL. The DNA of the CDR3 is TGCGCCAGCAGCCTTTCGGGAGAGGTTCGGCAGTTCTTC. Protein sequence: CASSLSGEVRQFF.

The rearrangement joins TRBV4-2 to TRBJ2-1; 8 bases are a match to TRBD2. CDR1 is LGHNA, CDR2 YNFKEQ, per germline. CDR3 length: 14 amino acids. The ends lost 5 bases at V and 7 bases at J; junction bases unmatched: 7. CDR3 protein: CASSYGGRFNEQFF. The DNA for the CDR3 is TGTGCCAGCAGCTATGGCGGGAGGTTTAATGAGCAGTTCTTC.

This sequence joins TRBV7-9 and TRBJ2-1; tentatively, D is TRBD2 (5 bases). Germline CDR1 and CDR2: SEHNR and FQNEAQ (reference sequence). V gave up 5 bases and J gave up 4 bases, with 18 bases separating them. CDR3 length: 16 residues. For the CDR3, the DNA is TGTGCCAGCAGCCCCGAGACCGGACTTAATTACAATGAGCAGTTCTTC. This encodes CASSPETGLNYNEQFF. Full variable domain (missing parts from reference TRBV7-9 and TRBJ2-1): DTGVSQNPRHKITKRGQNVTFRCDPISEHNRLYWYRQTLGQGPEFLTYFQNEAQLEKSRLLSDRFSAERPKGSFSTLEIQRTEQGDSAMYLCASSPETGLNYNEQFFGPGTRLTVL.

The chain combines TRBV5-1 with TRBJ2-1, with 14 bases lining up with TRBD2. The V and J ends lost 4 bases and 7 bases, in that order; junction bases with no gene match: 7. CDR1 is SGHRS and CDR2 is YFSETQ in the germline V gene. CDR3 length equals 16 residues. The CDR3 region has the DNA TGCGCCAGCAGCAACCCGGGACTAGCGGGAGTGAATGAGCAGTTCTTC. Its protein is CASSNPGLAGVNEQFF.

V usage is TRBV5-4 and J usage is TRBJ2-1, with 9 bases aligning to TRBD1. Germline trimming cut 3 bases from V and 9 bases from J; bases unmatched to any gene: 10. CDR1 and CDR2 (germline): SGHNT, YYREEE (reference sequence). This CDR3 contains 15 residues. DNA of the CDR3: TGTGCCAGCAGCTCCCCCGGGACAGGGAACCCTGAGCAGTTCTTC. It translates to CASSSPGTGNPEQFF.

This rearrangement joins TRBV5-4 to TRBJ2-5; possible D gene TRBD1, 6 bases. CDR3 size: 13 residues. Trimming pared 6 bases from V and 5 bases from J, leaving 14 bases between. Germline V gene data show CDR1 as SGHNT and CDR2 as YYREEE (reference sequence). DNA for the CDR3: TGTGCCAGCACGGGCAGGGGATACGAGACCCAGTACTTC. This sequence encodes CASTGRGYETQYF.

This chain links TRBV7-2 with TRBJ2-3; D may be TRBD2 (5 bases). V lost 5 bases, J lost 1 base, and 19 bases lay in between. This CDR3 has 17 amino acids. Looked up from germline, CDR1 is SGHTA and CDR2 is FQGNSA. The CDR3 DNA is TGTGCCAGCAGCCCCCCCCGTTCGGGTAGCGGCACAGATACGCAGTATTTT. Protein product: CASSPPRSGSGTDTQYF.

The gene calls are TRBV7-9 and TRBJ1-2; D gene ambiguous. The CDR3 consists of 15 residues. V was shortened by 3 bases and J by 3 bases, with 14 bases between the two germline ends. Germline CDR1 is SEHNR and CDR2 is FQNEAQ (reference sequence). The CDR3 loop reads CASSFNGGSYYGYTF. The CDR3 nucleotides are TGTGCCAGCAGCTTTAACGGCGGCTCCTACTATGGCTACACCTTC.

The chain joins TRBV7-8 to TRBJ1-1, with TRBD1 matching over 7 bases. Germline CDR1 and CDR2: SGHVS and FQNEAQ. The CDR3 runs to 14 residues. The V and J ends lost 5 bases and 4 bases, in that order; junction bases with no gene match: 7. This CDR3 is CASSQGGASTEAFF. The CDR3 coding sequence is TGTGCCAGCAGCCAGGGGGGGGCCAGCACTGAAGCTTTCTTT. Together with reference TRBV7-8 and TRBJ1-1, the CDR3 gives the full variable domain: GAGVSQSPRYKVAKRGQDVALRCDPISGHVSLFWYQQALGQGPEFLTYFQNEAQLDKSGLPSDRFFAERPEGSVSTLKIQRTQQEDSAVYLCASSQGGASTEAFFGQGTRLTVV.

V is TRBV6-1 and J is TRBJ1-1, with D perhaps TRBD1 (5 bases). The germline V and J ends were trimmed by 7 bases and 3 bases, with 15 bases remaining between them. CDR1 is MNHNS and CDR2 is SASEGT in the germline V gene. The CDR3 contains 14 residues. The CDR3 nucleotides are TGTGCCAGCACCAATTCGGACACCTACACTGAAGCTTTCTTT. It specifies CASTNSDTYTEAFF.

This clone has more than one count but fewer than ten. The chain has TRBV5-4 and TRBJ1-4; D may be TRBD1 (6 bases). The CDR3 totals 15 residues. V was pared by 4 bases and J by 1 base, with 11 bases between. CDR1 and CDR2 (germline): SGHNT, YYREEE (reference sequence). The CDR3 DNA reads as TGTGCCAGCAGCCCTCTACAGGGAACTAATGAAAAACTGTTTTTT. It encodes CASSPLQGTNEKLFF.

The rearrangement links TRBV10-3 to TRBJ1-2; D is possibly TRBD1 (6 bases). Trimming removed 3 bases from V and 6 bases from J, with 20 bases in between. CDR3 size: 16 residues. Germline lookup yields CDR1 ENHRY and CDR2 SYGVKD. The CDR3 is CAISDVALQGPDGYTF. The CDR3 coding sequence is TGTGCCATCAGTGACGTCGCCCTCCAGGGGCCAGATGGCTACACCTTC.

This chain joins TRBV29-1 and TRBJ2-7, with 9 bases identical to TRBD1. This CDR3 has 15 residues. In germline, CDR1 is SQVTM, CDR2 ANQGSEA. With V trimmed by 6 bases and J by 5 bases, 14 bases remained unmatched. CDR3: CSVTEPGQGRNEQYF. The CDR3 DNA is TGCAGCGTGACGGAACCGGGACAGGGCAGGAACGAGCAGTACTTC.

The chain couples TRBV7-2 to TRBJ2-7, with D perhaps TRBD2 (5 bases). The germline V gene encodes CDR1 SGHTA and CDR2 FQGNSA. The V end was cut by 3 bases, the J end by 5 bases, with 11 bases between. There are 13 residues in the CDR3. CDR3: CASSFGLKNEQYF. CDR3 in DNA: TGTGCCAGCAGCTTTGGACTGAAGAACGAGCAGTACTTC.

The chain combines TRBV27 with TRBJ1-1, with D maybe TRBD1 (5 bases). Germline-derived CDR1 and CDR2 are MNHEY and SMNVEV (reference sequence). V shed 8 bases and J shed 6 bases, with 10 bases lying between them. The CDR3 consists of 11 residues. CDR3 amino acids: CASQRGPEAFF. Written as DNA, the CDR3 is TGTGCCAGCCAAAGGGGTCCTGAAGCTTTCTTT.